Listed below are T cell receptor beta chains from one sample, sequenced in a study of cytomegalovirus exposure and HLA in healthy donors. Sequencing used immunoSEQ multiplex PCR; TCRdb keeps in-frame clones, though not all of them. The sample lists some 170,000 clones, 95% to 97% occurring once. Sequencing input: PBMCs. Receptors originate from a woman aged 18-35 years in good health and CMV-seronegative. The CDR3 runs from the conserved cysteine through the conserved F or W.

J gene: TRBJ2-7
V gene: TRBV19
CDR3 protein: CASSRQRRDEQYF

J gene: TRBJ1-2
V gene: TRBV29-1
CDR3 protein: CSVEGALRWWAGYTF

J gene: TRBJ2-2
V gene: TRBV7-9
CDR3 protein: CASSMTGVAGELFF

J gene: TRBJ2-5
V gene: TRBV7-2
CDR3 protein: CASSLISGQETQYF

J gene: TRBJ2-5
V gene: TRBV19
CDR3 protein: CASRQGETQYF

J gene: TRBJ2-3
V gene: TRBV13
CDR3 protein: CASSWTSGTAPDTQYF

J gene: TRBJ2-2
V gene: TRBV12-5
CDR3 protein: CASGLGGEIWVPAGELFF

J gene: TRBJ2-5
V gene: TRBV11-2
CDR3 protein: CASSPTSRGVMETQYF

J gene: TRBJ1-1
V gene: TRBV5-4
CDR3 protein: CASADRPQDTEAFF

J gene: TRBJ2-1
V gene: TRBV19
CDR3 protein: CASRSKGLAGHPESSYNEQFF

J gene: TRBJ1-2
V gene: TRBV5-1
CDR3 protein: CASSLEVAGSYGYTF

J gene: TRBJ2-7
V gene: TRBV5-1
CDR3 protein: CASSLVGPTYEQYF

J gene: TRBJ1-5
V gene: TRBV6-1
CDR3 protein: CASSEREGGSQPQHF

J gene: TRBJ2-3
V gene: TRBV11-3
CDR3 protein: CASSLDTSVSDTQYF

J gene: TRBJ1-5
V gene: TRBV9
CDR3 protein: CASSVSGANQPQHF

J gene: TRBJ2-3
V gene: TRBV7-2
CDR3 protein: CASSPGLLTPTDTQYF

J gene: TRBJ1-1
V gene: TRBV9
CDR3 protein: CASSVGGDAEAFF

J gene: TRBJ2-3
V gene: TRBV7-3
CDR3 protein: CASSPSGGPTDTQYF

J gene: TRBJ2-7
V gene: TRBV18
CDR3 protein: CASSPGAGVYEQYF

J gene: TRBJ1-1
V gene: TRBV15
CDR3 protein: CATSRDRSGNTEAFF

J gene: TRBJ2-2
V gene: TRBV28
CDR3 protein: CASRAGTGRKTGELFF

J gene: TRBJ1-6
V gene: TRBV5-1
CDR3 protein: CASSLMGSSYNSPLHF

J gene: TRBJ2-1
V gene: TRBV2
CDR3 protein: CASNPSGGYNEQFF

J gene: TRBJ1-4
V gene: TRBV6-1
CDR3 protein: CASSVLGGGNEKLFF

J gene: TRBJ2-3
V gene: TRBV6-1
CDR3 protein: CASTQDRPSTDTQYF

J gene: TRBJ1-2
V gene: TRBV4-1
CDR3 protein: CASSQVGTGRNYGYTF

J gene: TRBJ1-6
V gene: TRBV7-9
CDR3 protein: CASSQDSLNNSPLHF

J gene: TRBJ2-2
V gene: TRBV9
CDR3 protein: CASSVLAGELFF

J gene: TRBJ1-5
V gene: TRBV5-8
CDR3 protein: CASSLGGLVQGNQPQHF

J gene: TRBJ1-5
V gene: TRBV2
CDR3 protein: CASLGGRGNQPQHF

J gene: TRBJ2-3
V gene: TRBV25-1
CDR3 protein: CATNHAGGHYTDTQYF

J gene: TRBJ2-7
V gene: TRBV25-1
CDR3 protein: CASSEGATSGGRVYF

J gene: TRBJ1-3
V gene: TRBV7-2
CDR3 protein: CASSSRAYSGNTIYF

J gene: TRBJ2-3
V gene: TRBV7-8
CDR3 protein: CASSLLAGVDTQYF

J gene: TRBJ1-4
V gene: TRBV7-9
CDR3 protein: CASSGGNEKLFF

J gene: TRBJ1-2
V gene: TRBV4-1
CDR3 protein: CASSQLVADRYGYTF

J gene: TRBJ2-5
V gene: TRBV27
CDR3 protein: CASSLTSGGAETQYF

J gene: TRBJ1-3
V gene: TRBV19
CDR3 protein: CASSPGNTIYF

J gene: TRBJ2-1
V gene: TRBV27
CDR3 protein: CASHSGGGNNEQFF

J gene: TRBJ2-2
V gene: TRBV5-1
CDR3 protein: CASSSASGGATGELFF

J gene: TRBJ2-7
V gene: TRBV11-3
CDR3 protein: CASSLVHGTEYEQYF

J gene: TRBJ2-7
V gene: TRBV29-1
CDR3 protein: CSAIRGSYEQYF

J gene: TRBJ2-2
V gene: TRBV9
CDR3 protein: CASSVLSGGHTGELFF

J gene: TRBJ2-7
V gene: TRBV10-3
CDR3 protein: CAIMVSPGSEQYF

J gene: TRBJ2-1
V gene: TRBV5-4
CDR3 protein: CASSFERPSSYNEQFF

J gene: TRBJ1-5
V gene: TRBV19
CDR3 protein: CASSIGTSQPQHF

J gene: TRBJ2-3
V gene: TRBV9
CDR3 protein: CASSVAASGALDTQYF

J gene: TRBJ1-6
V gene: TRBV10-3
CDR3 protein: CAITERDRNSPLHF

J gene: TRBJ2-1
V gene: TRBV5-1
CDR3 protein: CASSLPSNEQFF

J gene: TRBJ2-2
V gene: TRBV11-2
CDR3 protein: CASTPGGNTGELFF

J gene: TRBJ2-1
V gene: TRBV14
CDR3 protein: CASSQRLGLATYNEQFF

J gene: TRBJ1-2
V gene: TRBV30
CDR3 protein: CAWSVSNGAYGYTF

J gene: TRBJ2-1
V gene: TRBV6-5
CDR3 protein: CASSYSRGLTWEQFF